Below, 22 T cell receptor beta chains from the same sample are listed, as sequenced in a study of OX40 agonist ivuxolimab in advanced cancers. Library method: the immunoSEQ multiplex PCR assay. In TCRdb, the immuneACCESS table is reduced to in-frame sequences with V and J assigned. These tables do not hold every clone; where another copy was compared, an unresolved V gene accounts for under half, and the others remain unexplained. For this sample there are about 77,000 clones; 85% to 90% appear just once. The top ten hold around 2.5% of the sample. The starting material was CD4+ or CD8+ T cells sorted from blood, obtained in a trial of the OX40 agonist ivuxolimab. Receptors originate from an adult with an advanced solid tumor such as melanoma, head and neck, liver or kidney cancer.

The chain has TRBV15 and TRBJ1-2; D is undetermined. V was pared by 0 bases and J by 3 bases, with 8 bases between. This CDR3 has 14 amino acids. Germline V lookup: CDR1 LNHNV, CDR2 YYDKDF (reference sequence). CDR3 sequence reads: CATSRDQSDYGYTF. The CDR3 coding sequence is TGTGCCACCAGCAGAGACCAGAGCGACTATGGCTACACCTTC.

The gene calls are TRBV19 and TRBJ1-1, with 7 bases lining up with TRBD1. The CDR3 extends over 12 amino acids. Germline CDR1 reads LNHDA; CDR2 reads SQIVND (reference sequence). The V segment lost 5 bases and the J segment 9 bases; nucleotides outside the gene matches: 6. CDR3 bases: TGTGCCAGTAGTCCCAGGGGGGGGAAAGCTTTCTTT. Protein product: CASSPRGGKAFF.

The V gene is TRBV5-4, the J gene TRBJ2-3; 8 nucleotides line up with TRBD2. Germline lookup yields CDR1 SGHNT and CDR2 YYREEE (reference sequence). V was pared by 4 bases and J by 7 bases, with 11 bases of the junction left unmatched. The CDR3 consists of 15 residues. This CDR3 is CASSQGGLVGNTQYF. CDR3 sequence (DNA): TGTGCCAGCAGCCAAGGGGGACTAGTTGGTAATACGCAGTATTTT.

This chain joins TRBV7-2 and TRBJ2-7; 11 bases map to TRBD1. The CDR3 is made up of 16 amino acids. CDR1 is SGHTA, CDR2 FQGNSA, per germline. V lost 7 bases and J lost 6; bases outside the gene matches: 14. The CDR3 bases are TGTGCCAGCACCACCCAACCGGGACAGGGGGGGTCCGAGCAGTACTTC. This translates into CASTTQPGQGGSEQYF. The full variable domain, rest sourced from reference TRBV7-2 and TRBJ2-7, is GAGVSQSPSNKVTEKGKDVELRCDPISGHTALYWYRQSLGQGLEFLIYFQGNSAPDKSGLPSDRFSAERTGGSVSTLTIQRTQQEDSAVYLCASTTQPGQGGSEQYFGPGTRLTVT.

The chain combines TRBV7-2 with TRBJ2-4, with D possibly TRBD1 on 6 matching bases. CDR1 and CDR2 (germline): SGHTA, FQGNSA. CDR3 length: 15 amino acids. Between the trimmed V and J ends, which lost 3 bases and 5 bases, there was a span of 14 bases. Here the CDR3 DNA reads TGTGCCAGCAGCTTTATCAGGGGCGCAGAAAACATTCAGTACTTC. Protein: CASSFIRGAENIQYF.

The V call is TRBV28, the J call TRBJ2-1, with TRBD1 identical over 9 bases. V shed 6 bases, J shed 10 bases, and the junction held 13 bases outside the gene matches. The germline CDR1 and CDR2 sequences are MDHEN and SYDVKM. The CDR3 covers 15 residues. The CDR3, as DNA: TGTGCCAGCAGGGGTACACAGTTAACAGGGGGCGAGCAGTTCTTC. Amino acids: CASRGTQLTGGEQFF.

The chain combines TRBV7-9 with TRBJ2-7; 7 nucleotides line up with TRBD1. Germline CDR1 SEHNR, CDR2 FQNEAQ (reference sequence). The CDR3 contains 14 residues. V was pared by 5 bases and J by 2 bases, with 6 bases of the junction left unmatched. DNA for the CDR3: TGTGCCAGCAGCCCAAGACAGGGCGCCTACGAGCAGTACTTC. Residues: CASSPRQGAYEQYF.

V and J are TRBV2 and TRBJ1-3, with 8 bases that match TRBD1. The CDR3 sequence is 16 residues long. Germline CDR1 SNHLY, CDR2 FYNNEI. J gave up 0 bases and V 7 bases, and 8 bases lay outside the gene matches. The CDR3 loop is CASTGQGLSSGNTIYF. The DNA for the CDR3 is TGTGCCAGCACCGGACAGGGATTATCCTCTGGAAACACCATATATTTT.

In regard to this clone: Compared with germline, one end of the junction differs, possibly owing to a read error. V and J are TRBV6-5 and TRBJ1-2; TRBD1 matches 12 bases. Germline V CDR1 and CDR2: MNHEY, SVGAGI. The CDR3 contains 15 residues. For the CDR3, the DNA is TGTGCCAGCAGAGGGGGACAGGGGGCTAATTATGGCTACACCTTC. Its protein product is CASRGGQGANYGYTF.

Here the CDR3 reads CASSLDGRGNEKLFF. Here the CDR3 DNA reads TGCGCCAGCAGCTTGGACGGAAGAGGTAATGAAAAACTGTTTTTT. This chain joins TRBV5-1 and TRBJ1-4; no reliable D call. Trimming stripped 0 bases from V and 4 bases from J, with 10 bases between. In germline, CDR1 is SGHRS, CDR2 YFSETQ. The CDR3 length is 15 residues.

V gene TRBV4-1 combines with J gene TRBJ1-5; a possible D gene is TRBD1 (5 bases). Germline V gene lookup returns CDR1 MGHRA and CDR2 YSYEKL. The CDR3 length is 15 residues. V lost 1 base, J lost 3 bases, and 10 bases lay in between. The CDR3 here is CASSQVPGINQPQHF. The CDR3 DNA is TGCGCCAGCAGCCAAGTTCCAGGGATCAATCAGCCCCAGCATTTT.

The chain couples TRBV5-4 to TRBJ1-1; 10 positions agree with TRBD1. The CDR3 totals 16 residues. V lost 4 bases, J lost 2 bases, and 8 bases stayed unmatched. In germline, CDR1 is SGHNT, CDR2 YYREEE (reference sequence). The CDR3 coding sequence is TGTGCCAGCAGCCGACAGGGGGCTTATTTTAACACTGAAGCTTTCTTT. This sequence encodes CASSRQGAYFNTEAFF.

The chain recombines TRBV6-1 with TRBJ2-1, with D perhaps TRBD2 (6 bases). V was cut by 3 bases and J by 3 bases, with 9 bases left in between. The length of the CDR3 is 14 residues. Germline V CDR1 and CDR2: MNHNS, SASEGT. The CDR3 sequence: CASSDGGYYNEQFF. The CDR3 coding sequence is TGTGCCAGCAGTGACGGGGGATACTACAATGAGCAGTTCTTC.

The V gene is TRBV11-2, the J gene TRBJ2-2; 9 bases are a match to TRBD2. With V trimmed by 3 bases and J by 2 bases, 4 bases remained unmatched. CDR3 length: 16 residues. Germline V gene lookup returns CDR1 SGHAT and CDR2 FQNNGV. The CDR3 nucleotides read TGTGCCAGCAGCTTCCTTAGCGGGGGTAACACCGGGGAGCTGTTTTTT. This sequence encodes CASSFLSGGNTGELFF.

The CDR3 loop reads CASSLVPSYNEQFF. CDR3 in DNA: TGCGCCAGCAGCTTGGTACCCTCCTACAATGAGCAGTTCTTC. The V call is TRBV5-1, the J call TRBJ2-1; D remains ambiguous. With 0 bases removed from V and 0 bases from J, the gap between germline ends came to 4 bases. CDR1 is SGHRS, CDR2 YFSETQ, per germline. The CDR3 is 14 amino acids.

The chain joins TRBV29-1 to TRBJ1-1; D remains unclear. V was pared by 8 bases and J by 4 bases, with 20 bases between. CDR1 is SQVTM, CDR2 ANQGSEA, per germline. The CDR3 loop spans 14 amino acids. CDR3 region: CSSPKGGPGTEAFF. The CDR3 bases are TGCAGCTCCCCTAAGGGAGGGCCGGGCACTGAAGCTTTCTTT.

This chain connects TRBV7-6 to TRBJ2-5; maybe TRBD2 (6 bases). The CDR3 consists of 14 residues. CDR1 is SGHVS and CDR2 is FNYEAQ in the germline V gene. The V end lost 5 bases, the J end lost 2 bases, and 12 bases lay between the germline ends. The CDR3 DNA reads TGTGCCAGCAGCCGGAGTGGGGGGCAAGAGACCCAGTACTTC. It encodes CASSRSGGQETQYF.

J is TRBJ1-2 and V is TRBV20-1; D unclear. Trimming cost V 3 bases and J 10 bases, with 9 bases left between them. Germline lookup yields CDR1 DFQATT and CDR2 SNEGSKA (reference sequence). The CDR3 is 10 residues long. CDR3 bases: TGCAGTGCTAGGCCCTCTGACTACACCTTC. Protein sequence: CSARPSDYTF.

A remark on this clone: Other DNA sequences in this sample translate to the same CDR3. This sequence joins TRBV5-1 and TRBJ2-5; the D is unclear. Germline V gene lookup returns CDR1 SGHRS and CDR2 YFSETQ. V was trimmed by 4 bases and J by 2 bases, leaving 12 bases between them. The CDR3 runs 14 residues. CDR3 coding DNA: TGCGCCAGCAGCCATCCCCTTGCACAAGAGACCCAGTACTTC. This translates into CASSHPLAQETQYF.

The V and J genes are TRBV5-5 and TRBJ1-2, with a weak D call TRBD1 (5 bases). V dropped 2 bases and J dropped 2 bases, with 13 bases sitting between them. CDR1 is SGHKS, CDR2 YYEKEE, per germline (reference sequence). The CDR3 is made up of 15 amino acids. The CDR3 sequence: CASSFGGAGNYGYTF. The CDR3 DNA follows: TGTGCCAGCAGCTTCGGGGGTGCCGGGAACTATGGCTACACCTTC.

This chain links TRBV5-4 with TRBJ2-2; no clear D gene. The CDR3 loop spans 16 amino acids. From germline, CDR1 is SGHNT and CDR2 YYREEE (reference sequence). V shed 4 bases and J shed 2 bases, with 15 bases lying between them. The CDR3, as DNA: TGTGCCAGCAGCCTCGTCTCGGCCTCCAACACCGGGGAGCTGTTTTTT. Its translation: CASSLVSASNTGELFF.

J is TRBJ2-7 and V is TRBV19; D is undetermined. The germline CDR1 and CDR2 sequences are LNHDA and SQIVND (reference sequence). V lost 0 bases and J 1 base, leaving 7 bases between the germline ends. The CDR3 consists of 14 residues. CDR3: CASSIDYSSYEQYF. The CDR3 DNA reads TGTGCCAGTAGTATAGATTATTCATCCTACGAGCAGTACTTC.